This T cell receptor (beta chain) was obtained from a study of vaccination effects on CD4 cells after COVID-19. Germline CDR1 and CDR2: SGHNT and YENEEA. CDR3 length: 11 residues. The ends were cut back, 1 base at V and 9 bases at J, with 7 bases in the middle. CD4+ T cells specific for antigen were expanded with viral peptide pools by the ViraFEST assay before sequencing. After around ten days in culture, the CD4+ T cells were isolated. Two-dose vaccination with either BNT162b2 or mRNA-1273 was given to the participants. Assay used: immunoSEQ multiplex PCR; TCRdb lists only in-frame clones, some missing. The table lists 25,000 to 30,000 clones, roughly 81% of them singletons, with approximately 15% in the top ten. This clone turned up a few times. Its antigen is undetermined.

The chain recombines TRBV11-3 with TRBJ2-7; D is unresolved. The sequencing used CD4+ T cells from PBMCs cultured with HCoV-229E spike peptides, collected after COVID-19 vaccination. The clonotype originates from a human donor who received a COVID-19 vaccine. CDR3 in DNA: TGTGCCAGCAGCTTAGTTTCCGGGCAGTACTTC. It encodes CASSLVSGQYF.